This note documents a single TCR beta chain sequence. This table comes from immunoSEQ multiplex PCR, and its TCRdb copy is limited to in-frame clones, with some not included. The sample includes roughly 180,000 clones, more than 70% of them seen just once. Germline lookup yields CDR1 LNHDA and CDR2 SQIVND (reference sequence). V dropped 4 bases and J dropped 12 bases, with 16 bases sitting between them. CDR3 length equals 13 residues. This sample was taken from a study of blood T cell repertoires in COVID-19. Overall study context: COVID-19 samples collected from the United States, Italy and Spain covered acute and convalescent phases.

J is TRBJ2-1 and V is TRBV19, with D possibly being TRBD1 (6 bases). The TCR originated in a woman aged 45 to 65 in a cohort exposed to, infected with or recovered from COVID-19 (not recorded which). Material: PBMCs or T cells enriched from blood (not recorded which). CDR3 amino acids: CASSSQQGGWQFF. The CDR3 region has the DNA TGTGCCAGTAGTAGTCAACAGGGCGGGTGGCAGTTCTTC.